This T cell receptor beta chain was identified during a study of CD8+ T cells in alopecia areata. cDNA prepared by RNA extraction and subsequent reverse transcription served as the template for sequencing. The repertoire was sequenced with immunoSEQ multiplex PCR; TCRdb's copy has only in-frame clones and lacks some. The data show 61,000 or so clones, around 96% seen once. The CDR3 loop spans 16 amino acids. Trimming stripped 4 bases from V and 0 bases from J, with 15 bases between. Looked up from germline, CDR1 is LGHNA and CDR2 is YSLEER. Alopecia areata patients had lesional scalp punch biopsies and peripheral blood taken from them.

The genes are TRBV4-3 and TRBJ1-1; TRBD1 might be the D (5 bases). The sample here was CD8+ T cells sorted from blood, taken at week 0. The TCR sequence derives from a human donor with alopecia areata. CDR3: CASSPTGGSLNTEAFF. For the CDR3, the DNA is TGCGCCAGCAGCCCCACTGGGGGGTCATTGAACACTGAAGCTTTCTTT.